This T cell receptor (beta chain) was sequenced in a study of identical twins. The germline V gene has CDR1 WNHNN and CDR2 SYGVQD (reference sequence). The length of the CDR3 is 15 residues. Findings and limits, study-wide: Conclusions rested on cross-sectional statistics rather than following the same donors.

About this clonotype: Its target is not known. The junction differs from germline at one of its ends, possibly a read error.

TCRdb re-called the 5' RACE reads with MiXCR, one entry per CDR3 protein. The sample contains hundreds of thousands of distinct CDR3 sequences, about 20% of which appear only once. The same sample was also used in a study of T cells expressing NK-cell markers. As reported in that work: Dominant NKG2C+ clonotypes made up roughly 1.0-7.0% of CD8+ T cells in several donors.

Sequences were obtained from PBMCs. The chain links TRBV10-1 to TRBJ2-5, with D perhaps TRBD1 (6 bases). The sequence was collected from a woman under 30 in good health. CDR3 in DNA: TGCGCCAGCAGTGAGACCGGGACACCAAGAGAGACCCAGTATTTC. Protein product: CASSETGTPRETQYF.